This TCR beta chain was captured by sequencing in a study of spatial heterogeneity in lung cancer. Looking at the study overall: From matched bulk RNA-seq came a T cell module score, which showed a strong correlation with TCR transcript counts in tumor regions. Study findings and constraints: Expanded alpha and beta TCR counts within tumors tracked tumor mutation counts.

V was shortened by 1 base and J by 3 bases, with 12 bases between the two germline ends. CDR3 length: 15 residues. Germline V CDR1 and CDR2: SEHNR, FQNEAQ (reference sequence). The time point here: sample taken at primary tumor resection. Samples came from 65 to 75 TRACERx patients with untreated early-stage lung cancer. TCRdb used MiXCR to reprocess the 5' RACE reads, holding one entry per CDR3 protein. The sample includes approximately 15,000 distinct CDR3 sequences, roughly 4.7% of them seen just once. Ten or more counts support this clonotype. Its antigen is not known. The specimen was lung tumor tissue, collected at surgery. The TCR comes from a female donor with early-stage non-small cell lung cancer. The chain links TRBV7-9 to TRBJ1-2; D is ambiguous. The CDR3 is CASSLGSRNDYGYTF. The CDR3, as DNA: TGTGCCAGCAGCTTAGGGAGCAGGAACGACTATGGCTACACCTTC.